This TCR beta chain came from a study of control samples from healthy donors and cancer patients. Generated by immunoSEQ multiplex PCR, the TCRdb table keeps only in-frame clones and is missing some. The table includes roughly 26,000 clones, 65% to 90% detected once. The germline V gene has CDR1 SQVTM and CDR2 ANQGSEA. The CDR3 is 15 amino acids. The junction had 17 bases not matched to a gene; V was cut back by 7 bases and J by 7 bases. Concerning this clone itself: The sample holds other DNA sequences that translate to the same CDR3.

The sample comprised PBMCs. The origin of this receptor is a woman aged 60-70 years with head and neck cancer. The V gene is TRBV29-1, the J gene TRBJ2-7, with 9 bases matching TRBD2. The CDR3 protein is CSARTPGGGAGEQYF. The CDR3 DNA follows: TGCAGCGCACGTACTCCTGGCGGGGGGGCCGGGGAGCAGTACTTC.